This is a list of T cell receptor beta chains from one sample in a study of shared T cell receptors in the human thymus. Assay: immunoSEQ multiplex PCR; the TCRdb copy retains only in-frame clones and omits some. The repertoire consists of around 730,000 clones, with roughly 85% occurring once and the leading ten covering around 0.01%. The same sample was also studied in work on human thymus T cells.

Sample: thymocytes. These receptors all come from a girl in the first two years of life with a congenital heart defect. CDR3s include the opening cysteine and the closing phenylalanine or tryptophan. A D gene is named only where the DNA matches it firmly. A clone size is listed for some rows: how often the clone was seen (once, few, many), or a class if it is expanded.

v_gene: TRBV20-1; abundance: .; j_gene: TRBJ1-1; d_gene: TRBD1; CDR3aa: CSANRGIEAFF; CDR3nt: TGCAGTGCCAACAGGGGGATAGAAGCTTTCTTT
v_gene: TRBV28; abundance: .; j_gene: TRBJ2-3; d_gene: .; CDR3aa: CASSPTSADTQYF; CDR3nt: TGTGCCAGCAGTCCGACTAGTGCAGATACGCAGTATTTT
v_gene: TRBV5-8; abundance: .; j_gene: TRBJ2-7; d_gene: .; CDR3aa: CASSLGPPTYEQYF; CDR3nt: TGTGCCAGCAGCTTGGGGCCCCCAACCTACGAGCAGTACTTC
v_gene: TRBV30; abundance: .; j_gene: TRBJ2-5; d_gene: .; CDR3aa: CAWSVRGDRQETQYF; CDR3nt: TGTGCCTGGAGTGTACGAGGAGACAGACAAGAGACCCAGTACTTC
v_gene: TRBV5-4; abundance: .; j_gene: TRBJ1-2; d_gene: .; CDR3aa: CASSGTNRDYTF; CDR3nt: TGTGCCAGCAGCGGAACAAACAGGGACTACACCTTC
v_gene: TRBV7-6; abundance: once; j_gene: TRBJ2-1; d_gene: TRBD1; CDR3aa: CASSSKQDRVSYNEQFF; CDR3nt: TGTGCCAGCAGCTCCAAGCAAGACAGGGTTTCCTACAATGAGCAGTTCTTC
v_gene: TRBV11-2; abundance: .; j_gene: TRBJ1-1; d_gene: .; CDR3aa: CASSPTIQGIEVTEAFF; CDR3nt: TGTGCCAGCAGCCCTACTATACAGGGAATCGAGGTGACTGAAGCTTTCTTT
v_gene: TRBV5-1; abundance: .; j_gene: TRBJ1-1; d_gene: .; CDR3aa: CASSFERPAFMNTEAFF; CDR3nt: TGCGCCAGCAGCTTTGAGCGTCCCGCCTTCATGAACACTGAAGCTTTCTTT
v_gene: TRBV28; abundance: few; j_gene: TRBJ1-6; d_gene: .; CDR3aa: CASDPGRRLSPLHF; CDR3nt: TGTGCCAGCGATCCTGGTCGTAGACTATCACCCCTCCACTTT
v_gene: TRBV2; abundance: .; j_gene: TRBJ1-6; d_gene: .; CDR3aa: CASSEEGNSPLHF; CDR3nt: TGTGCCAGCAGTGAGGAGGGGAATTCACCCCTCCACTTT
v_gene: TRBV28; abundance: .; j_gene: TRBJ1-2; d_gene: TRBD1; CDR3aa: CASSRDSRSSAYGYTF; CDR3nt: TGTGCCAGCAGCCGGGACAGTCGTAGTTCCGCCTATGGCTACACCTTC
v_gene: TRBV7-2; abundance: few; j_gene: TRBJ1-1; d_gene: .; CDR3aa: CASSLGQGSNTEAFF; CDR3nt: TGTGCCAGCAGCTTAGGCCAGGGGTCAAACACTGAAGCTTTCTTT
v_gene: TRBV5-1; abundance: few; j_gene: TRBJ1-1; d_gene: .; CDR3aa: CASSVGGGGGGVRISEAFF; CDR3nt: TGCGCCAGCAGCGTTGGGGGGGGTGGCGGCGGGGTTAGGATCTCTGAAGCTTTCTTT
v_gene: TRBV6-5; abundance: once; j_gene: TRBJ2-5; d_gene: .; CDR3aa: CASSYRAGETQYF; CDR3nt: TGTGCCAGCAGTTACCGTGCCGGGGAGACCCAGTACTTC
v_gene: TRBV9; abundance: .; j_gene: TRBJ1-4; d_gene: .; CDR3aa: CASSVGGRNEKLFF; CDR3nt: TGTGCCAGCAGCGTAGGCGGGAGGAATGAAAAACTGTTTTTT
v_gene: TRBV4-1; abundance: few; j_gene: TRBJ1-2; d_gene: .; CDR3aa: CASSQDHRGGIIWGYTF; CDR3nt: TGCGCCAGCAGCCAAGATCATCGGGGGGGAATTATCTGGGGCTACACCTTC
v_gene: TRBV6-6; abundance: .; j_gene: TRBJ2-7; d_gene: .; CDR3aa: CASSCKACGEQYF; CDR3nt: TGTGCCAGCAGTTGTAAGGCCTGCGGCGAGCAGTACTTC
v_gene: TRBV4-1; abundance: .; j_gene: TRBJ1-2; d_gene: TRBD1; CDR3aa: CASSHGQGRGDGYTF; CDR3nt: TGCGCCAGCAGCCACGGACAGGGCCGGGGGGATGGCTACACCTTC
v_gene: TRBV14; abundance: .; j_gene: TRBJ2-7; d_gene: .; CDR3aa: CASSQGDPRGHRTSYEQYF; CDR3nt: TGTGCCAGCAGCCAAGGAGATCCGAGAGGGCACCGAACTTCCTACGAGCAGTACTTC
v_gene: TRBV25-1; abundance: .; j_gene: TRBJ2-7; d_gene: TRBD2; CDR3aa: CASSDRTLAGGPGEQYF; CDR3nt: TGTGCCAGCAGTGACCGTACCTTAGCGGGGGGGCCTGGAGAGCAGTACTTC
v_gene: TRBV18; abundance: .; j_gene: TRBJ1-2; d_gene: TRBD1; CDR3aa: CASSRDRTGSLGYTF; CDR3nt: TGTGCCAGCTCACGGGATCGGACAGGCTCCCTCGGCTACACCTTC
v_gene: TRBV5-4; abundance: .; j_gene: TRBJ1-2; d_gene: TRBD1; CDR3aa: CASSPRTGVGYTF; CDR3nt: TGTGCCAGCAGCCCAAGGACAGGGGTCGGCTACACCTTC
v_gene: TRBV5-1; abundance: .; j_gene: TRBJ2-3; d_gene: TRBD2; CDR3aa: CASSPSSGGTDTQYF; CDR3nt: TGCGCCAGCAGCCCCTCTAGCGGGGGGACAGATACGCAGTATTTT
v_gene: TRBV19; abundance: .; j_gene: TRBJ2-7; d_gene: .; CDR3aa: CASSFAGLGASYEQYF; CDR3nt: TGTGCCAGTAGTTTTGCCGGGTTAGGAGCCTCCTACGAGCAGTACTTC
v_gene: TRBV29-1; abundance: .; j_gene: TRBJ1-1; d_gene: TRBD1; CDR3aa: CSVDVGTGISEAFF; CDR3nt: TGCAGCGTTGACGTGGGGACAGGGATCTCTGAAGCTTTCTTT
v_gene: TRBV5-5; abundance: .; j_gene: TRBJ1-2; d_gene: .; CDR3aa: CASSLHVPSYGYTF; CDR3nt: TGTGCCAGCAGCTTGCACGTTCCGAGTTATGGCTACACCTTC
v_gene: TRBV28; abundance: .; j_gene: TRBJ2-7; d_gene: .; CDR3aa: CASTINRFTYEQYF; CDR3nt: TGTGCCAGCACCATAAACAGGTTCACCTACGAGCAGTACTTC
v_gene: TRBV18; abundance: once; j_gene: TRBJ2-7; d_gene: TRBD1; CDR3aa: CASSTGLGEQYF; CDR3nt: TGTGCCAGCTCGACAGGGTTGGGAGAGCAGTACTTC
v_gene: TRBV4-1; abundance: .; j_gene: TRBJ2-1; d_gene: .; CDR3aa: CASSQVSNEQFF; CDR3nt: TGCGCCAGCAGCCAAGTCAGTAATGAGCAGTTCTTC
v_gene: TRBV2; abundance: .; j_gene: TRBJ2-3; d_gene: TRBD2; CDR3aa: CASSALAASTDTQYF; CDR3nt: TGTGCCAGCAGTGCACTAGCGGCGAGCACAGATACGCAGTATTTT
v_gene: TRBV4-1; abundance: .; j_gene: TRBJ2-7; d_gene: .; CDR3aa: CASSQDTLHRSLVYEQYF; CDR3nt: TGCGCCAGCAGCCAAGATACCCTCCACAGGTCTCTGGTCTACGAGCAGTACTTC
v_gene: TRBV6-1; abundance: .; j_gene: TRBJ2-3; d_gene: TRBD1; CDR3aa: CASSDHPPKRQGLLAQYF; CDR3nt: TGTGCCAGCAGTGACCATCCCCCTAAGAGACAGGGCCTCCTGGCGCAGTATTTT
v_gene: TRBV4-1; abundance: .; j_gene: TRBJ1-6; d_gene: .; CDR3aa: CASSPGQILCPPPLHF; CDR3nt: TGCGCCAGCAGTCCCGGACAGATCTTATGCCCACCACCCCTCCACTTT
v_gene: TRBV2; abundance: .; j_gene: TRBJ2-3; d_gene: .; CDR3aa: CASSESPKGSTDTQYF; CDR3nt: TGTGCCAGCAGTGAAAGCCCAAAGGGGAGCACAGATACGCAGTATTTT
v_gene: TRBV5-1; abundance: .; j_gene: TRBJ2-1; d_gene: TRBD2; CDR3aa: CASSPQLGLAASSYNEQFF; CDR3nt: TGCGCCAGCAGCCCGCAACTCGGACTAGCGGCTTCATCCTACAATGAGCAGTTCTTC
v_gene: TRBV7-2; abundance: few; j_gene: TRBJ1-5; d_gene: .; CDR3aa: CASRAGAERNQPQHF; CDR3nt: TGTGCCAGCAGGGCGGGGGCCGAGCGGAATCAGCCCCAGCATTTT
v_gene: TRBV18; abundance: once; j_gene: TRBJ1-6; d_gene: TRBD1; CDR3aa: CASSPFRPRQGAPSPLHF; CDR3nt: TGTGCCAGCTCACCATTCAGGCCTAGACAGGGAGCCCCTTCACCCCTCCACTTT
v_gene: TRBV27; abundance: .; j_gene: TRBJ2-7; d_gene: TRBD1; CDR3aa: CASSQGAKGAPILPYEQYF; CDR3nt: TGTGCCAGCAGCCAAGGAGCAAAGGGGGCCCCGATACTACCCTACGAGCAGTACTTC
v_gene: TRBV6-1; abundance: .; j_gene: TRBJ1-1; d_gene: TRBD1; CDR3aa: CASSAMDRVRAEAFF; CDR3nt: TGTGCCAGCAGTGCGATGGACAGGGTTCGGGCTGAAGCTTTCTTT
v_gene: TRBV12-5; abundance: .; j_gene: TRBJ2-2; d_gene: TRBD1; CDR3aa: CASGVEGARNTGELFF; CDR3nt: TGTGCTAGTGGCGTAGAGGGGGCGCGGAACACCGGGGAGCTGTTTTTT
v_gene: TRBV7-6; abundance: .; j_gene: TRBJ1-1; d_gene: .; CDR3aa: CASSSSYRGYAFF; CDR3nt: TGTGCCAGCAGCTCGTCATATAGGGGCTACGCTTTCTTT
v_gene: TRBV4-2; abundance: .; j_gene: TRBJ1-5; d_gene: .; CDR3aa: CASSQAGVSQPQHF; CDR3nt: TGTGCCAGCAGCCAAGCAGGGGTGAGTCAGCCCCAGCATTTT
v_gene: TRBV6-5; abundance: few; j_gene: TRBJ2-5; d_gene: TRBD2; CDR3aa: CASRPSGLQETQYF; CDR3nt: TGTGCCAGCAGGCCTAGCGGACTCCAAGAGACCCAGTACTTC
v_gene: TRBV27; abundance: few; j_gene: TRBJ2-5; d_gene: TRBD2; CDR3aa: CASSIFFSGGPETQYF; CDR3nt: TGTGCCAGCAGTATATTTTTTAGCGGGGGGCCAGAGACCCAGTACTTC
v_gene: TRBV30; abundance: .; j_gene: TRBJ2-3; d_gene: .; CDR3aa: CAWTQRTRPRTDTQYF; CDR3nt: TGTGCCTGGACCCAACGAACTAGGCCCCGCACAGATACGCAGTATTTT
v_gene: TRBV15; abundance: .; j_gene: TRBJ1-5; d_gene: TRBD1; CDR3aa: CATSRRGTGGEMGNQPQHF; CDR3nt: TGTGCCACCAGCAGACGAGGGACAGGGGGGGAAATGGGCAATCAGCCCCAGCATTTT
v_gene: TRBV27; abundance: .; j_gene: TRBJ2-6; d_gene: .; CDR3aa: CASSSGRGPFSGANVLTF; CDR3nt: TGTGCCAGCAGTTCGGGCAGGGGTCCTTTCTCTGGGGCCAACGTCCTGACTTTC
v_gene: TRBV9; abundance: .; j_gene: TRBJ1-2; d_gene: TRBD1; CDR3aa: CASGNPRATGGAYGYTF; CDR3nt: TGTGCCAGCGGTAACCCCAGGGCGACAGGGGGCGCCTATGGCTACACCTTC
v_gene: TRBV18; abundance: .; j_gene: TRBJ2-2; d_gene: TRBD1; CDR3aa: CASSPIETRTRGPCSGELFF; CDR3nt: TGTGCCAGCTCACCTATCGAAACGAGAACCAGGGGGCCGTGCTCCGGGGAGCTGTTTTTT
v_gene: TRBV9; abundance: .; j_gene: TRBJ2-3; d_gene: .; CDR3aa: CASSAGGSDTQYF; CDR3nt: TGTGCCAGCAGCGCAGGGGGGTCAGATACGCAGTATTTT
v_gene: TRBV5-1; abundance: .; j_gene: TRBJ1-4; d_gene: .; CDR3aa: CASSFDQRTATNEKLFF; CDR3nt: TGCGCCAGCAGCTTTGACCAGAGGACAGCAACTAATGAAAAACTGTTTTTT
v_gene: TRBV5-1; abundance: .; j_gene: TRBJ2-7; d_gene: .; CDR3aa: CASSLDTIREQYF; CDR3nt: TGCGCCAGCAGCTTGGACACCATTCGCGAGCAGTACTTC
v_gene: TRBV27; abundance: .; j_gene: TRBJ2-1; d_gene: TRBD2; CDR3aa: CASSRAGGTLENEQFF; CDR3nt: TGTGCCAGCAGCCGAGCGGGGGGGACCTTAGAGAATGAGCAGTTCTTC
v_gene: TRBV4-3; abundance: .; j_gene: TRBJ1-2; d_gene: .; CDR3aa: CASSQDEGVYGYTF; CDR3nt: TGCGCCAGCAGCCAAGACGAGGGGGTCTATGGCTACACCTTC
v_gene: TRBV6-1; abundance: .; j_gene: TRBJ1-2; d_gene: .; CDR3aa: CASRDPGGGYTF; CDR3nt: TGTGCCAGCAGGGATCCGGGGGGAGGCTACACCTTC
v_gene: TRBV28; abundance: few; j_gene: TRBJ1-4; d_gene: .; CDR3aa: CASSSLRQVRFRGKLFF; CDR3nt: TGTGCCAGCAGTTCATTGCGACAGGTCCGGTTTAGGGGGAAACTGTTTTTT